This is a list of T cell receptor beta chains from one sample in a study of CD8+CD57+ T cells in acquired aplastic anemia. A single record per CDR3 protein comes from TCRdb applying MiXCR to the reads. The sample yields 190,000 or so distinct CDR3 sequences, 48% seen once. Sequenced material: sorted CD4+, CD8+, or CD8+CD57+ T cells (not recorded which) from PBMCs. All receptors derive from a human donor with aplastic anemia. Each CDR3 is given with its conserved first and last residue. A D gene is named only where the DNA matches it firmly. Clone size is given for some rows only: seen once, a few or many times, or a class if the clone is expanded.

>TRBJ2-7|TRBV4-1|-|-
CASSQDPGAYEQYF
TGCGCCAGCAGCCAAGACCCAGGTGCCTACGAGCAGTACTTC
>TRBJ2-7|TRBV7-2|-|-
CASSLDRGGYEQYF
TGTGCCAGCAGCTTAGACAGGGGAGGGTACGAGCAGTACTTC
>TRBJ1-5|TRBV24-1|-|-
CATSVTGPNQPQHF
TGTGCCACCAGTGTCACCGGACCGAATCAGCCCCAGCATTTT
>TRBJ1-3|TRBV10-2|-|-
CASIGAPGNTIYF
TGCGCCAGCATTGGGGCGCCTGGAAACACCATATATTTT
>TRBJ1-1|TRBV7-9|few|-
CASFPGPTNTEAFF
TGTGCCAGCTTCCCCGGCCCCACGAACACTGAAGCTTTCTTT
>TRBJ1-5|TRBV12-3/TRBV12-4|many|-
CASSRGGSNQPQHF
TGTGCCAGCAGCCGCGGCGGTAGCAATCAGCCCCAGCATTTT
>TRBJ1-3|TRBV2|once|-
CASSEGSSGNTIYF
TGTGCCAGCAGTGAAGGGAGCTCTGGAAACACCATATATTTT
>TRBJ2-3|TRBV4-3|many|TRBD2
CASSQGSGGAWGTDTQYF
TGCGCCAGCAGCCAAGGTAGCGGGGGGGCGTGGGGTACAGATACGCAGTATTTT
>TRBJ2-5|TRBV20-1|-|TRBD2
CSATGTSGELSVTQYF
TGCAGTGCTACTGGGACTAGTGGGGAACTATCAGTGACCCAGTACTTC
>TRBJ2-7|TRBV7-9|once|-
CASSPRVSHEQYF
TGTGCCAGCAGCCCGCGAGTGTCCCACGAGCAGTACTTC
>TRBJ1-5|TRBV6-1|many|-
CASRRDFNQPQHF
TGTGCCAGCAGACGGGATTTCAATCAGCCCCAGCATTTT
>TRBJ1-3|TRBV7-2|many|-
CASSLVVRGSGNTIYF
TGTGCCAGCAGCTTAGTCGTTCGTGGCTCTGGAAACACCATATATTTT
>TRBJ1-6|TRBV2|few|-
CASQMTARGNSPLHF
TGTGCCAGCCAAATGACAGCGAGGGGTAATTCACCCCTCCACTTT
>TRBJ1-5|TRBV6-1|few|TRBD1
CASSSPRTGVLSQHF
TGTGCCAGCAGCTCTCCCCGGACAGGGGTATTGTCCCAGCATTTT
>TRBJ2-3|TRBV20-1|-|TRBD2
CSATGGGDTQYF
TGCAGTGCTACCGGGGGGGGCGATACGCAGTATTTT